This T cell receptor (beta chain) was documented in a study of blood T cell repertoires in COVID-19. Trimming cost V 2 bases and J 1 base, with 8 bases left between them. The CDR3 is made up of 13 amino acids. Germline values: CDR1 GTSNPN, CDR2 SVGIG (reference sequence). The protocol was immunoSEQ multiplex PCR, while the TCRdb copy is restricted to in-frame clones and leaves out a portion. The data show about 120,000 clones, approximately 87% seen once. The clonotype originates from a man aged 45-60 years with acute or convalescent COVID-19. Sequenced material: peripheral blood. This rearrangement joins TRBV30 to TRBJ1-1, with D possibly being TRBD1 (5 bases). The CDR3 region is CAWSRDSNTEAFF. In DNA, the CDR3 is TGTGCCTGGAGTAGGGACTCGAACACTGAAGCTTTCTTT. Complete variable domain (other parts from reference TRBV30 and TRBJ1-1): SQTIHQWPATLVQPVGSPLSLECTVEGTSNPNLYWYRQAAGRGLQLLFYSVGIGQISSEVPQNLSASRPQDRQFILSSKKLLLSDSGFYLCAWSRDSNTEAFFGQGTRLTVV.